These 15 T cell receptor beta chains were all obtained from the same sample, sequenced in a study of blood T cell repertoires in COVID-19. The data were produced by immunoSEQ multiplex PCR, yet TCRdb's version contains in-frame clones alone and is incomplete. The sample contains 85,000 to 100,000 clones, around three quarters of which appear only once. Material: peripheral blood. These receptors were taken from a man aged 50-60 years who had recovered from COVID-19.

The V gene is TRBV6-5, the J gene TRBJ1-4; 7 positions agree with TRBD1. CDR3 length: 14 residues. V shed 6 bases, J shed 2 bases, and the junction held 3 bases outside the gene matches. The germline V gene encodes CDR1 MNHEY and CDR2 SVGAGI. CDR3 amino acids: CASRQGETNEKLFF. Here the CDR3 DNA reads TGTGCCAGCAGGCAGGGGGAGACTAATGAAAAACTGTTTTTT.

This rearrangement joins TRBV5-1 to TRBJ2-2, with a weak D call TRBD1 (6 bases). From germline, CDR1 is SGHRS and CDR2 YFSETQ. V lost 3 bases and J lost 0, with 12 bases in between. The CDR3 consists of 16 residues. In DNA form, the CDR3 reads TGCGCCAGCAGCTGGGGTGACAGGACGAACACCGGGGAGCTGTTTTTT. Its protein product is CASSWGDRTNTGELFF. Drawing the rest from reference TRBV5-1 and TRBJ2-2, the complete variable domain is KAGVTQTPRYLIKTRGQQVTLSCSPISGHRSVSWYQQTPGQGLQFLFEYFSETQRNKGNFPGRFSGRQFSNSRSEMNVSTLELGDSALYLCASSWGDRTNTGELFFGEGSRLTVL.

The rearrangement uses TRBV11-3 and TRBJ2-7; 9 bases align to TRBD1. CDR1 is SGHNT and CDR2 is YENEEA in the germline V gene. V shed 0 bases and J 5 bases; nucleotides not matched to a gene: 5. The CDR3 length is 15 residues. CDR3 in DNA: TGTGCCAGCAGCTTAGAGGGGAGGACAGGGGACGAGCAGTACTTC. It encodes CASSLEGRTGDEQYF.

The chain's CDR3 is CASSDAGLGNTEAFF. The CDR3 nucleotides are TGTGCCAGCAGTGATGCGGGGTTGGGGAACACTGAAGCTTTCTTT. The chain combines TRBV6-1 with TRBJ1-1; D ambiguous. Germline V gene data show CDR1 as MNHNS and CDR2 as SASEGT. The CDR3 consists of 15 residues. V dropped 3 bases and J dropped 1 base, with 12 bases sitting between them.

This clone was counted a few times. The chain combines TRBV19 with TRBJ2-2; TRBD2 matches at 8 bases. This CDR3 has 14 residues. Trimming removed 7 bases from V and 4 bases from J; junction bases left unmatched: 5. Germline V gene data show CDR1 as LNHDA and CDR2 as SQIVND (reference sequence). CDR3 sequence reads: CASTTSGSTGELFF. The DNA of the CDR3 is TGTGCCAGTACTACTAGCGGTAGCACCGGGGAGCTGTTTTTT. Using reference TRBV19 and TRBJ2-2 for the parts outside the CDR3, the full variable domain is DGGITQSPKYLFRKEGQNVTLSCEQNLNHDAMYWYRQDPGQGLRLIYYSQIVNDFQKGDIAEGYSVSREKKESFPLTVTSAQKNPTAFYLCASTTSGSTGELFFGEGSRLTVL.

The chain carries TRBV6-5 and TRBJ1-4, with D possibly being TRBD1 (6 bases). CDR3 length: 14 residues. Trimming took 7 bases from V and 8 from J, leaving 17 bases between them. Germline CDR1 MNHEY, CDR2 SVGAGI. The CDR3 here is CASTPWVGGEKLFF. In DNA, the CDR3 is TGTGCCAGCACCCCTTGGGTAGGGGGAGAAAAACTGTTTTTT.

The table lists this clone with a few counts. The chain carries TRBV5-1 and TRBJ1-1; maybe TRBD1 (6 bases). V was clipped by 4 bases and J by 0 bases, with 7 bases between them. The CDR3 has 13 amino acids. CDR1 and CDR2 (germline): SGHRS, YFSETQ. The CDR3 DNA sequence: TGCGCCAGCAGCCGGACAGTGAACACTGAAGCTTTCTTT. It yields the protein CASSRTVNTEAFF.

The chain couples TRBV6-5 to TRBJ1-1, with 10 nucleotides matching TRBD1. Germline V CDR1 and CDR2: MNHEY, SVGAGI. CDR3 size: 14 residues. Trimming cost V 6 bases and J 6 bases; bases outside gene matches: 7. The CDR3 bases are TGTGCCAGCAGGTACCCGGGACAGGGGTCTGAAGCTTTCTTT. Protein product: CASRYPGQGSEAFF.

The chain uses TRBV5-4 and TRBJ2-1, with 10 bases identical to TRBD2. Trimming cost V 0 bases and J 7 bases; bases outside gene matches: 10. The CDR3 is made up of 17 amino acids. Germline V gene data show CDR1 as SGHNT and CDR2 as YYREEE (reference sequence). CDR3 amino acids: CASSLGDSGGAGNEQFF. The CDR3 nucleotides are TGTGCCAGCAGCTTGGGGGACAGCGGGGGGGCCGGAAATGAGCAGTTCTTC.

For the CDR3, the DNA is TGTGCCAGCAGCTTCGGGGTCGGATTTAATGAAAAACTGTTTTTT. Translation: CASSFGVGFNEKLFF. V is TRBV7-2 and J is TRBJ1-4; unclear D gene. CDR1 is SGHTA and CDR2 is FQGNSA in the germline V gene. V was cut by 3 bases and J by 4 bases, with 12 bases left in between. This CDR3 contains 15 residues.

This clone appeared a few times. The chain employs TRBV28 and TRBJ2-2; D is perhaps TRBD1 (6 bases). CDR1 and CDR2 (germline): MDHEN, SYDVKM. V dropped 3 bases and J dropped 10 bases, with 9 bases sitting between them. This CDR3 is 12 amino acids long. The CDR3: CASSFWGQELFF. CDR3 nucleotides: TGTGCCAGCAGTTTTTGGGGACAGGAGCTGTTTTTT.

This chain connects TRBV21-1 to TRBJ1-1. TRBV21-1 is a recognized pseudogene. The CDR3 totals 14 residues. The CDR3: CASSKGGVNTEAFF. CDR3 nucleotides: TGTGCCAGCTCTAAGGGAGGGGTAAACACTGAAGCTTTCTTT.

The CDR3 nucleotides are TGTGCCAGCAGCGAACAGGGGTTCTACGAGCAGTACTTC. This encodes CASSEQGFYEQYF. The chain carries TRBV11-1 and TRBJ2-7; 7 bases map to TRBD1. The V gene end was trimmed by 5 bases and the J gene end by 3 bases; junction bases not matched to a gene: 4. CDR3 length: 13 residues. From germline, CDR1 is SGHAT and CDR2 FQDESV (reference sequence).

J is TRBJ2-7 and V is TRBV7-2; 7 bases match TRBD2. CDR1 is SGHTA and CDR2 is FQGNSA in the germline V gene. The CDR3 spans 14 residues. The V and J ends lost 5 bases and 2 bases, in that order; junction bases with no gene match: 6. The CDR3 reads CASSPGRAAYEQYF. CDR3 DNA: TGTGCCAGCAGCCCGGGGAGGGCCGCCTACGAGCAGTACTTC.

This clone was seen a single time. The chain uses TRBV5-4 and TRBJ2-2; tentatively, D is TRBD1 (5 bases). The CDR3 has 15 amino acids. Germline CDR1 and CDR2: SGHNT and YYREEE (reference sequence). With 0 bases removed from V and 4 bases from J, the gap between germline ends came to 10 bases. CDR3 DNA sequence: TGTGCCAGCAGCTTGGATCAGGGTCTCACCGGGGAGCTGTTTTTT. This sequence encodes CASSLDQGLTGELFF.